This T cell receptor beta chain was captured in a study of T cell responses to AZD1222 COVID-19 vaccine. Overall study: The analysis combined second doses at about 4 or about 12 weeks.

Data came from immunoSEQ multiplex PCR; TCRdb stores just in-frame clones and leaves some out. The table includes under 200,000 clones, about 89% detected once. Germline CDR1 SGHDN, CDR2 FVKESK. The CDR3 consists of 13 residues. Deletions cut 0 bases from V and 8 bases from J, with 10 bases between. The chain has TRBV14 and TRBJ1-2; D not certain. The sequences come from peripheral blood, collected on day 0 of AZD1222 vaccination. The TCR sequence derives from an adult in good health. The CDR3, as DNA: TGTGCCAGCAGCCAAGAACTCCTACGGGGCTACACCTTC. Protein product: CASSQELLRGYTF.